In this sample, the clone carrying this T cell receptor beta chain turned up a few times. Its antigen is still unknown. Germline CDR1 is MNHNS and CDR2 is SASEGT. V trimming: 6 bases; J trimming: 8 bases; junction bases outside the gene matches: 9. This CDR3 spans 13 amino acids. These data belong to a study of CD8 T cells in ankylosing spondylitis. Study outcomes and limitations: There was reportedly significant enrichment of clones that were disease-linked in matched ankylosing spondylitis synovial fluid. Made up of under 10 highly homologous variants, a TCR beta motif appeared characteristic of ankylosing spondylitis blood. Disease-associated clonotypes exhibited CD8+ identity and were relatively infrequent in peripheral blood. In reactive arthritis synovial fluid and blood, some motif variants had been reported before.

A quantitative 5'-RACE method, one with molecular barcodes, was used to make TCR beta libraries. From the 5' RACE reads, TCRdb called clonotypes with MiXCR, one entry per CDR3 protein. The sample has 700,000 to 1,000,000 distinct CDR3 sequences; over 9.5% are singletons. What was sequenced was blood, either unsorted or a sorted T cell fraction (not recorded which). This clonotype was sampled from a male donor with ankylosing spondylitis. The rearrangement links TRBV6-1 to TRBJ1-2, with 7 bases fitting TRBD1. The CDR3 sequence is CASSRQGLEGYTF. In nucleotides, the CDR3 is TGTGCCAGCAGCAGACAGGGTTTGGAGGGCTACACCTTC.